Below, 18 T cell receptor beta chains from the same sample are listed, as sequenced in a study of blood T cells in healthy people across ages. With a J-beta primer mix and a sample-barcoded 5' primer, a second PCR ran roughly 6 to 11 cycles. TCRdb re-derived calls from the 5' RACE reads in MiXCR, one entry per CDR3 protein. Here the sample spans approximately 1.5 million distinct CDR3 sequences, around 35% being singletons. Sequencing was carried out using blood. The receptors were gathered from a woman younger than 45 in good health.

The rearrangement links TRBV13 to TRBJ2-1; weak D call: TRBD2 (7 bases). V dropped 3 bases and J dropped 7 bases, with 16 bases sitting between them. Germline V gene sequence: CDR1 PRHDT, CDR2 FYEKMQ (reference sequence). There are 15 residues in the CDR3. CDR3 region: CASSFEGGGVNEQFF. In DNA form, the CDR3 reads TGTGCCAGCAGCTTCGAGGGGGGGGGCGTGAATGAGCAGTTCTTC. The full variable domain, in which reference TRBV13 and TRBJ2-1 provide the parts outside the CDR3, is AAGVIQSPRHLIKEKRETATLKCYPIPRHDTVYWYQQGPGQDPQFLISFYEKMQSDKGSIPDRFSAQQFSDYHSELNMSSLELGDSALYFCASSFEGGGVNEQFFGPGTRLTVL.

This clonotype was counted ten times or more. The chain couples TRBV12-3 or TRBV12-4 to TRBJ2-7; unclear D gene. V was pared by 5 bases and J by 0 bases, with 14 bases between. The CDR3 runs 15 residues. The CDR3 DNA is TGTGCCAGCAGTACCATAGTGGGCCCCTCCTACGAGCAGTACTTC. As protein: CASSTIVGPSYEQYF.

This clonotype has just a few counts. The gene calls are TRBV24-1 and TRBJ1-2, with 7 bases lining up with TRBD1. Germline assignment: CDR1 KGHDR and CDR2 SFDVKD. Trimming removed 7 bases from V and 5 bases from J; junction bases left unmatched: 6. The CDR3 contains 13 residues. DNA for the CDR3: TGTGCCACCAGCCTCCGGACAGGATATGGCTACACCTTC. As protein: CATSLRTGYGYTF.

The V and J genes are TRBV5-1 and TRBJ1-1; D not certain. Trimming removed 5 bases at V and 3 bases at J, with 17 bases between. The CDR3 extends over 15 amino acids. Germline assignment: CDR1 SGHRS and CDR2 YFSETQ. CDR3 loop: CASSPERMRDTEAFF. In nucleotides, the CDR3 is TGCGCCAGCAGTCCGGAGAGGATGCGGGACACTGAAGCTTTCTTT.

This clonotype was observed a few times. This chain joins TRBV2 and TRBJ1-6, with D perhaps TRBD1 (6 bases). This CDR3 spans 15 amino acids. The ends were cut back, 4 bases at V and 9 bases at J, with 16 bases in the middle. Germline loops: CDR1 SNHLY, CDR2 FYNNEI. The CDR3 nucleotides read TGTGCCAGCAGTGTCCATTTAGGGGGACTTTCACCCCTCCACTTT. This gives the protein CASSVHLGGLSPLHF.

The gene calls are TRBV7-3 and TRBJ2-7, with 12 bases identical to TRBD1. The CDR3 has 15 residues. V shed 5 bases, J shed 3 bases, and the junction held 5 bases outside the gene matches. Per germline, CDR1 SGHTA and CDR2 FQGTGA. The CDR3 sequence: CASSGGQGAIYEQYF. As DNA, the CDR3 is TGTGCCAGCAGCGGGGGACAGGGGGCGATCTACGAGCAGTACTTC.

Of note for this clonotype: The DNA is omitted, as the CDR3 cannot be located on it reliably, and the CDR3 follows TCRdb's listing. The chain is built from TRBV20-1 and TRBJ1-2. Including both end residues, the CDR3 is 18 amino acids long. Germline V gives CDR1 DFQATT, CDR2 SNEGSKA (reference sequence). The CDR3: CSASGPSPTDTQYFGYTF.

There are many counts of this clonotype. CDR3 region: CASSRQAGGSYNEQFF. The CDR3 DNA follows: TGTGCCAGCAGTCGCCAAGCGGGAGGATCCTACAATGAGCAGTTCTTC. This chain uses TRBV6-5 with TRBJ2-1; 9 bases line up with TRBD2. The CDR3 runs 16 residues. Per germline, CDR1 MNHEY and CDR2 SVGAGI. The ends lost 5 bases at V and 1 base at J; junction bases unmatched: 6.

The V and J genes are TRBV27 and TRBJ2-3, with no clear D. Germline-derived CDR1 and CDR2 are MNHEY and SMNVEV (reference sequence). V lost 6 bases, J lost 3 bases, and 13 bases lay in between. The CDR3 totals 14 residues. The CDR3 DNA reads as TGTGCCAGCAGCCCCTTTGAAGCAACAGATACGCAGTATTTT. Translation gives CASSPFEATDTQYF.

V is TRBV5-1 and J is TRBJ2-5; 10 positions match TRBD2. The CDR3 sequence is 16 residues long. The germline V gene has CDR1 SGHRS and CDR2 YFSETQ. Germline trimming cut 3 bases from V and 4 bases from J; bases unmatched to any gene: 9. The CDR3 DNA reads TGCGCCAGCAGCTCCGACCCTCTAGCGGGGGTAGAGACCCAGTACTTC. Residues: CASSSDPLAGVETQYF.

The J gene is TRBJ2-1, the V gene TRBV9; D unclear. V was pared by 0 bases and J by 9 bases, with 7 bases between. Germline V lookup: CDR1 SGDLS, CDR2 YYNGEE. The CDR3 has 12 amino acids. The CDR3 sequence is CASSVGGIEQFF. Written as DNA, the CDR3 is TGTGCCAGCAGCGTAGGGGGTATTGAGCAGTTCTTC.

V and J are TRBV27 and TRBJ2-3; TRBD2 is a possible D gene (6 bases). The V end lost 1 base, the J end lost 0 bases, and 11 bases lay between the germline ends. Germline assignment: CDR1 MNHEY and CDR2 SMNVEV (reference sequence). The CDR3 is 16 residues long. This CDR3 is CASSLFVGTSTDTQYF. CDR3 nucleotides: TGTGCCAGCAGTTTATTCGTAGGGACTAGCACAGATACGCAGTATTTT.

This clonotype came up many times. V gene TRBV20-1 combines with J gene TRBJ2-7, with D possibly matching TRBD1 (5 bases). Germline V gene lookup returns CDR1 DFQATT and CDR2 SNEGSKA (reference sequence). The germline V and J ends were trimmed by 6 bases and 3 bases, with 12 bases remaining between them. The CDR3 has 12 amino acids. This chain's CDR3 is CSAPTAGYEQYF. CDR3 bases: TGCAGTGCCCCGACAGCTGGCTACGAGCAGTACTTC.

The chain joins TRBV4-1 to TRBJ2-7, with 7 bases identical to TRBD2. The CDR3 extends over 16 amino acids. V lost 2 bases and J lost 2; bases outside the gene matches: 9. Germline V gene lookup returns CDR1 MGHRA and CDR2 YSYEKL. CDR3 DNA sequence: TGCGCCAGCAGCCAAAGTCTAGCGGATTACCCCTACGAGCAGTACTTC. It translates to CASSQSLADYPYEQYF.

Many counts were recorded for this clonotype. One end of the junction fails to match germline, which may point to a read error. The V call is TRBV7-2, the J call TRBJ2-7; 8 bases fit TRBD1. Per the germline V gene, CDR1 is SGHTA and CDR2 is FQGNSA. CDR3 length: 14 residues. The CDR3 region is CASSLIQGAYEQYF. The DNA of the CDR3 is TGCGCCAGCAGCTTGATACAGGGGGCCTACGAGCAGTACTTC.

J is TRBJ2-7 and V is TRBV6-5; 8 bases align to TRBD2. CDR3 length equals 14 residues. Germline lookup yields CDR1 MNHEY and CDR2 SVGAGI. With V trimmed by 6 bases and J by 0 bases, 4 bases remained unmatched. The CDR3 DNA follows: TGTGCCAGCAGACGGGGGGGAGTCTCCTACGAGCAGTACTTC. As protein: CASRRGGVSYEQYF.

In this sample, this clonotype turned up a few times. This chain links TRBV20-1 with TRBJ2-7, with 15 bases that match TRBD2. The CDR3 runs 17 residues. Germline CDR1 is DFQATT and CDR2 is SNEGSKA (reference sequence). The junction had 8 bases not matched to a gene; V was cut back by 1 base and J by 4 bases. The CDR3 protein is CSARGGLAGGQGYEQYF. CDR3 bases: TGCAGTGCTAGAGGGGGACTAGCGGGAGGTCAGGGATACGAGCAGTACTTC.

This clonotype was seen only a few times. V gene TRBV27 combines with J gene TRBJ2-1, with 13 bases aligning to TRBD2. The germline CDR1 and CDR2 sequences are MNHEY and SMNVEV (reference sequence). The junction had 9 bases not matched to a gene; V was cut back by 7 bases and J by 9 bases. The length of the CDR3 is 15 residues. The CDR3 region is CASTIGTSGRAEQFF. CDR3 sequence (DNA): TGTGCCAGCACCATCGGAACTAGCGGGAGGGCTGAGCAGTTCTTC.